The sequence of this TCR beta chain was determined in a study of identical twins. The V end lost 1 base, the J end lost 1 base, and 12 bases lay between the germline ends. From germline, CDR1 is SGHTA and CDR2 FQGNSA. This CDR3 has 16 residues. It was template switching that added a universal primer site, and there were unique molecular identifiers on the cDNA. TCRdb reprocessed the 5' RACE reads via MiXCR and lists one record per CDR3 protein. The repertoire holds roughly 1.6 million distinct CDR3 sequences, roughly a third seen once, with over 0.25% in the top ten. This clonotype has a handful of counts.

The chain combines TRBV7-2 with TRBJ2-3; D uncertain. Sequenced sample: cord blood. The receptor's source is a newborn girl in good health. Written as DNA, the CDR3 is TGTGCCAGCAGCTTAGGCGGCATTTTCGGCACAGATACGCAGTATTTT. This sequence encodes CASSLGGIFGTDTQYF.